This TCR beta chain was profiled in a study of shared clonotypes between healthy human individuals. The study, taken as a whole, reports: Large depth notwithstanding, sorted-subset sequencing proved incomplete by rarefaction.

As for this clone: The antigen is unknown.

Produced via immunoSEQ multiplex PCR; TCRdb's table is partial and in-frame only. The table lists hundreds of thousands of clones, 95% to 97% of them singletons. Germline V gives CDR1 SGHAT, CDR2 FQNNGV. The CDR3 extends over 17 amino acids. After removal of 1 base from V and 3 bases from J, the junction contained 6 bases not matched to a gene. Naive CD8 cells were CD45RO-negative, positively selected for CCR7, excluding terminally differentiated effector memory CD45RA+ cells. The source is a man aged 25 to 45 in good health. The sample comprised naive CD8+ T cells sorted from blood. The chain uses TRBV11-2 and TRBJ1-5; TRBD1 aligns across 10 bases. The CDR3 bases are TGTGCCAGCAGCTTAGGGACAGGGGGGGCTATCAATCAGCCCCAGCATTTT. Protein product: CASSLGTGGAINQPQHF.